The TCR beta chain described here comes from a study of blood T cells in healthy people across ages. Trimming took 3 bases from V and 4 from J, leaving 12 bases between them. The CDR3 runs 14 residues. Germline V CDR1 and CDR2: SQVTM, ANQGSEA. PCR was performed a second time for about 7 to 11 cycles using a sample-barcoded 5' primer and a J-beta primer mix. Using its own MiXCR run on the 5' RACE reads, TCRdb lists one record per CDR3 protein. The sample consists of approximately 2,000,000 distinct CDR3 sequences, about 39% of them appearing once. This chain links TRBV29-1 with TRBJ2-2; D is perhaps TRBD1 or TRBD2 (5 bases each). This TCR derives from a human donor in good health. The specimen was blood. This CDR3 reads CSVDPGAGTGELFF. CDR3 nucleotides: TGCAGCGTTGATCCCGGGGCGGGCACCGGGGAGCTGTTTTTT.